The next 3 T cell receptor beta chains were all read from a single sample in a study of CXCR3-negative and CXCR3-positive naive CD8 T cells. TRB cDNA was prepared as libraries by UMI-labeled 5' RACE. After re-calling the 5' RACE reads, TCRdb lists one entry per CDR3 protein, DNA absent. The listing contains some 130,000 distinct CDR3 sequences. What was sequenced was naive CXCR3- CD8+ T cells from blood. Subset described: CD45RO-CCR7+CD27+CD95- naive CD8+ T cells lacking CXCR3 (TNR3-). The receptor set was obtained from a human donor in good health. Some clones in this sample may be carry-over from other donors' samples.

V is TRBV28 and J is TRBJ2-1; the D gene TCRdb calls, TRBD1, cannot be checked with no DNA. This CDR3 is built from 14 residues. CDR1 is MDHEN, CDR2 SYDVKM, per germline. This chain's CDR3 is CATHNYREVNEQFF.

V gene TRBV6-2 or TRBV6-3 combines with J gene TRBJ2-2. The CDR3 is made up of 13 amino acids. Per germline, CDR1 MNHEY and CDR2 SVGEGT. This CDR3 reads CASSYFGTGELFF.

The rearrangement links TRBV7-6 to TRBJ1-5; TCRdb's D call of TRBD1 is untestable without DNA. Germline V gene lookup returns CDR1 SGHVS and CDR2 FNYEAQ. This CDR3 region has 16 residues. CDR3 in amino acids: CASSPGQGGSNQPQHF.